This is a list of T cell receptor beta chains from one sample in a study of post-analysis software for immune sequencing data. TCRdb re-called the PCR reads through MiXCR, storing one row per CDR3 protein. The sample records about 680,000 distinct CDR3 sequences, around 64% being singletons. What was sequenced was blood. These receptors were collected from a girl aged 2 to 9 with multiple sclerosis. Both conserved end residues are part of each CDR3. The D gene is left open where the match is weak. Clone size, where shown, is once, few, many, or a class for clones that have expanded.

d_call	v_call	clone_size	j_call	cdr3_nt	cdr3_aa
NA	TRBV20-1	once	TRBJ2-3	TGCAGTTTGGCAGGCACAGATACGCAGTATTTT	CSLAGTDTQYF
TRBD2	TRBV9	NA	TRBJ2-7	TGTGCCAGCAGCCCACTATCCGGACTAGACGCCGAGCAGTACTTC	CASSPLSGLDAEQYF
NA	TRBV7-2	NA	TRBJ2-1	TGTGCCAGCAGTCGCTTATACAATGAGCAGTTCTTC	CASSRLYNEQFF
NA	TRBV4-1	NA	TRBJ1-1	TGCGCCAGCAGCCAAACCCCTAGTACTGAAGCTTTCTTT	CASSQTPSTEAFF
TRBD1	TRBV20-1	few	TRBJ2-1	TGCAGTGTTTACATGGGGGACAGGGGGCGGGGAGATGAGCAGTTCTTC	CSVYMGDRGRGDEQFF
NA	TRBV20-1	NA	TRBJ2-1	TGCAGTGCCGACGGGACTGCTCGCCATGAGCAGTTCTTC	CSADGTARHEQFF
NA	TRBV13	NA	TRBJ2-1	TGTGCCAGCAACCTAGGGGGGGGAAGTGAGCAGTTCTTC	CASNLGGGSEQFF
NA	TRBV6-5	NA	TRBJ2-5	TGTGCCAGCAGTACAGACAGCTTCCAAGAGACCCAGTACTTC	CASSTDSFQETQYF
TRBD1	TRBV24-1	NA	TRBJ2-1	TGTGCCACCAGTGACTACGGACAGGGGGCTTACAATGAGCAGTTCTTC	CATSDYGQGAYNEQFF
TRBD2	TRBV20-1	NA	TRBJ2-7	TGCAGTGCTAGAGTACTAGCGGGGGCAAATGAGCAGTACTTC	CSARVLAGANEQYF
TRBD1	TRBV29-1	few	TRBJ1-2	TGCAGCGTAGACCAGGGGGACTATGGCTACACCTTC	CSVDQGDYGYTF
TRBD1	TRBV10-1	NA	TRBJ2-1	TGCGCCAGCAGTGCCTCTACAGGGGCCGCCGGCAATGAGCAGTTCTTC	CASSASTGAAGNEQFF
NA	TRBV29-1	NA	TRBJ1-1	TGCAGCGTTGAAGAAAAGGGAGGGTACACTGAAGCTTTCTTT	CSVEEKGGYTEAFF
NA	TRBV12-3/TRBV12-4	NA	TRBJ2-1	TGTGCCAGCAGCCGCGAGGGCGGTGGGTGGAATGAGCAGTTCTTC	CASSREGGGWNEQFF
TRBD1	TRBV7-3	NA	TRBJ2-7	TGTGCCGGCAGCTTAGATGGGGACAGGGGTTCCTACGAGCAGTACTTC	CAGSLDGDRGSYEQYF
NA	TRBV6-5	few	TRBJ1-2	TGTGCCACCTCGGGGGGGATCTATGGCTACACCTTC	CATSGGIYGYTF
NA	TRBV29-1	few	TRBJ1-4	TGCAGCGCCCTCTTTACAACTAATGAAAAACTGTTTTTT	CSALFTTNEKLFF
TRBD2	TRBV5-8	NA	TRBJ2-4	TGTGCCAGCACCGGGACTATCCGAAACATTCAGTACTTC	CASTGTIRNIQYF
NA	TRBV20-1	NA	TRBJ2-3	TGCAGTGCTATCGGGGGATCGGGAGTAGATACGCAGTATTTT	CSAIGGSGVDTQYF
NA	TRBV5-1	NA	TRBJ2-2	TGCGCCAGCAGCTCGGACGGGGAGCTGTTTTTT	CASSSDGELFF
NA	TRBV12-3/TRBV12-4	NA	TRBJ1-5	TGTGCCAGCAGCGATCCTTCAACAAGCCAGCCCCAGCATTTT	CASSDPSTSQPQHF
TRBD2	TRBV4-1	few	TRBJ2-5	TGCGCCAGCAGCCAAGGCCCTAGCGGGAAGGAGACCCAGTACTTC	CASSQGPSGKETQYF
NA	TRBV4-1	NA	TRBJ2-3	TGCGCCAGCAGCCATGCTAGCGGCACAGATACGCAGTATTTT	CASSHASGTDTQYF
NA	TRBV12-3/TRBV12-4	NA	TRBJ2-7	TGTGCCAGCAGTTCGTATACTGGGGAGCAGTACTTC	CASSSYTGEQYF